Following are 10 T cell receptor beta chains from one sample sequenced in a study of post-analysis software for immune sequencing data. Study-wide findings and caveats: Relative to controls, patients had about five TRBV segments at higher frequency, with TRBV5-6, TRBV5-1 and TRBV20-1 among these.

Antigens of these TCRs are unknown. The TCR beta cDNA libraries contained unique molecular identifiers. One entry per CDR3 protein, called by TCRdb with MiXCR from the PCR reads. The sample holds fewer than 550,000 distinct CDR3 sequences, 30% to 40% seen once. The sample taken for sequencing was blood. The receptor source for this set is a girl aged 2 to 17 with multiple sclerosis.

The genes are TRBV12-3 or TRBV12-4 and TRBJ1-1; no definite D call. CDR3 length: 10 residues. V lost 7 bases and J lost 5, with 5 bases in between. The CDR3 region has the DNA TGTGCCAGCAAGCAGACTGAAGCTTTCTTT. It is translated as CASKQTEAFF.

The genes are TRBV7-9 and TRBJ1-6, with D unclear. V lost 2 bases to trimming and J lost 11 bases, with 10 bases between them. CDR3 length equals 13 residues. CDR1 SEHNR and CDR2 FQNEAQ come from the germline V gene (reference sequence). The CDR3 protein is CASSLPSGPPLHF. The CDR3 coding sequence is TGTGCCAGCAGCTTACCCAGTGGACCACCCCTCCACTTT.

The CDR3 loop is CASRPQGVGETQYF. In DNA form, the CDR3 reads TGTGCCAGCAGACCGCAGGGGGTCGGGGAGACCCAGTACTTC. This chain connects TRBV7-8 to TRBJ2-5, with 7 bases matching TRBD1. Germline assignment: CDR1 SGHVS and CDR2 FQNEAQ. CDR3 size: 14 residues. The V segment lost 6 bases and the J segment 5 bases; nucleotides outside the gene matches: 9.

This clonotype was found a few times. The gene calls are TRBV7-8 and TRBJ2-7; D gene unclear. The CDR3 is made up of 11 amino acids. V gave up 4 bases and J gave up 5 bases, with 6 bases separating them. The V gene's germline CDR1 is SGHVS and CDR2 FQNEAQ. The CDR3 reads CASSSINEQYF. The CDR3 DNA sequence: TGTGCCAGCAGCTCGATAAACGAGCAGTACTTC.

The chain carries TRBV15 and TRBJ2-5; unclear D gene. With 2 bases removed from V and 11 bases from J, the gap between germline ends came to 21 bases. The CDR3 has 15 amino acids. Germline CDR1 LNHNV, CDR2 YYDKDF (reference sequence). The CDR3 sequence: CATSRPGPQKNEQYF. The CDR3 DNA is TGTGCCACCAGCAGACCGGGCCCCCAGAAGAATGAGCAGTACTTC.

This clonotype has only a few counts. The genes are TRBV5-1 and TRBJ2-5; TRBD1 matches at 8 bases. CDR1 and CDR2 (germline): SGHRS, YFSETQ. CDR3 length equals 16 residues. Germline trimming cut 4 bases from V and 4 bases from J; bases unmatched to any gene: 12. The CDR3 nucleotides read TGCGCCAGCAGCAGAGGGACAGGCGACCTCCGAGAGACCCAGTACTTC. It encodes CASSRGTGDLRETQYF.

The V and J genes are TRBV6-1 and TRBJ1-5, with 10 nucleotides matching TRBD1. V shed 2 bases and J 7 bases; nucleotides not matched to a gene: 20. Germline-derived CDR1 and CDR2 are MNHNS and SASEGT. The CDR3 runs 20 residues. CDR3 amino acids: CASSEPREMGQGKMGQPQHF. The CDR3 bases are TGTGCCAGCAGTGAACCGAGGGAGATGGGACAGGGGAAAATGGGGCAGCCCCAGCATTTT.

This clonotype was seen just once. The junction and the germline gene differ at one end; a read error may be behind it. The rearrangement links TRBV15 to TRBJ2-4, with TRBD1 as a possible D gene (5 bases). Per the germline V gene, CDR1 is LNHNV and CDR2 is YYDKDF (reference sequence). The CDR3 runs to 15 residues. Here the CDR3 reads CATSRDGQAKNIRYF. CDR3 DNA sequence: TGTGCCACCAGCAGAGATGGACAAGCCAAAAACATTCGGTACTTC.

V gene TRBV4-1 combines with J gene TRBJ1-2; D not certain. The germline V gene has CDR1 MGHRA and CDR2 YSYEKL. The CDR3 totals 15 residues. Trimming stripped 2 bases from V and 0 bases from J, with 10 bases between. CDR3 DNA sequence: TGCGCCAGCAGCCAATCCCAGGCGTCTAACTATGGCTACACCTTC. This translates into CASSQSQASNYGYTF.

This clonotype was counted a few times. The chain links TRBV3-1 to TRBJ2-4, with D perhaps matching TRBD2 (5 bases). This CDR3 comprises 13 residues. Per the germline V gene, CDR1 is LGHDT and CDR2 is YNNKEL (reference sequence). V dropped 5 bases and J dropped 8 bases, with 13 bases sitting between them. CDR3 nucleotides: TGTGCCAGCAGCGGGGTTCGAGCGGACATTCAGTACTTC. It is translated as CASSGVRADIQYF.